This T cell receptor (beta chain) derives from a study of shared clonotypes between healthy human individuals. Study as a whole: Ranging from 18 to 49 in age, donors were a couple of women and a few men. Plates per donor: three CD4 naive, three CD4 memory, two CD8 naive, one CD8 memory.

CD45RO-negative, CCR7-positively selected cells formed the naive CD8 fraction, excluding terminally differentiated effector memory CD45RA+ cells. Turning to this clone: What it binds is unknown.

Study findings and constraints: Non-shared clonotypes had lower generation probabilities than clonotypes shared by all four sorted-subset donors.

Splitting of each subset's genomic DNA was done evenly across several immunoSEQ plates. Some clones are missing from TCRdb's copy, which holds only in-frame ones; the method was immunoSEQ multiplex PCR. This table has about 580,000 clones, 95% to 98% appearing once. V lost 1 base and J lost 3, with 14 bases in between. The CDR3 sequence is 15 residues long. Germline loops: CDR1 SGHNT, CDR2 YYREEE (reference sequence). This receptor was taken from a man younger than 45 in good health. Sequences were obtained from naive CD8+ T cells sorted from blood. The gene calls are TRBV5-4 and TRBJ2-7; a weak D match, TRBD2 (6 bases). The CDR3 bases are TGTGCCAGCAGCTTGACCCCCGAGACTAGCTACGAGCAGTACTTC. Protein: CASSLTPETSYEQYF.